The clone carrying this T cell receptor (beta chain) was observed a handful of times. This specimen comes from a study of response to subunit inactivated influenza vaccine. The V gene lost 5 bases and the J gene lost 1 base, with 11 bases spanning the gap. The CDR3 spans 14 residues. Germline values: CDR1 KGHSH, CDR2 LQKENI. TCRdb reprocessed the RT-PCR reads via MiXCR and lists one record per CDR3 protein. The sample lists about 570,000 distinct CDR3 sequences; roughly 10% were seen once. The sample was also linked to a second study, of T cells expressing NK-cell markers. From that study: Production of TCR beta cDNA relied on 5'RACE template switching with UMIs. Among the eight sequenced donors, seven tested HCMV-seropositive and one tested seronegative. Among several donors, these clonotypes also ranked first in the CD3+CD56-NKG2C+ fraction.

Material: PBMCs from blood, obtained on the day of vaccination. The chain couples TRBV18 to TRBJ1-1; possibly TRBD1 for D (6 bases). This receptor was identified in a man between 45 and 60 years old who received an inactivated influenza vaccine. CDR3 DNA sequence: TGTGCCAGCTCATCAGGGGCAGGGAACACTGAAGCTTTCTTT. It translates to CASSSGAGNTEAFF. The full variable domain, in which reference TRBV18 and TRBJ1-1 provide the parts outside the CDR3, is NAGVMQNPRHLVRRRGQEARLRCSPMKGHSHVYWYRQLPEEGLKFMVYLQKENIIDESGMPKERFSAEFPKEGPSILRIQQVVRGDSAAYFCASSSGAGNTEAFFGQGTRLTVV.